The 10 T cell receptor beta chains below were found in one sample sequenced in a study of early T cells in non-severe SARS-CoV-2 infection. TCRdb passed the 5' RACE reads through MiXCR, listing each CDR3 protein once. Of about 40,000 distinct CDR3 sequences in the sample, approximately 4.8% were seen once. The sequenced material came from whole blood. The receptors were sampled from an adult who was a healthcare worker with PCR-confirmed SARS-CoV-2 infection or an uninfected control (not recorded which).

In this sample, this clonotype turned up many times. V and J are TRBV29-1 and TRBJ1-3; D gene unclear. The germline CDR1 and CDR2 sequences are SQVTM and ANQGSEA. This CDR3 is built from 15 residues. Trimming stripped 3 bases from V and 4 bases from J, with 16 bases between. The CDR3 is CSVEGGGISGNTIYF. CDR3 coding DNA: TGCAGCGTTGAGGGTGGCGGGATTTCAGGAAACACCATATATTTT.

This clonotype was observed at least ten times. This sequence joins TRBV20-1 and TRBJ1-1; D is ambiguous. V shed 7 bases and J shed 3 bases, with 18 bases lying between them. The CDR3 length is 14 residues. Germline V gene data show CDR1 as DFQATT and CDR2 as SNEGSKA (reference sequence). The CDR3 region has the DNA TGCAGTGGTCGGAGTGTGAGTGAGGACACTGAAGCTTTCTTT. Translation gives CSGRSVSEDTEAFF.

Notes on this clonotype: A read error may explain this, as a much larger clone is one base away. The CDR3 end shows no conserved phenylalanine or tryptophan, and so a read error is likely. CDR3 region: CSVRTGPMNTEAFL. The CDR3 DNA reads TGCAGCGTCAGGACAGGACCAATGAACACTGAAGCTTTCCTT. This chain connects TRBV29-1 to TRBJ1-1, with 7 bases identical to TRBD1. The germline gives CDR1 SQVTM, CDR2 ANQGSEA. The CDR3 contains 14 residues. The ends lost 6 bases at V and 0 bases at J; junction bases unmatched: 7.

This clonotype came up many times. This chain links TRBV27 with TRBJ2-7, with 8 bases aligning to TRBD1. Germline CDR1 reads MNHEY; CDR2 reads SMNVEV (reference sequence). With V trimmed by 6 bases and J by 6 bases, 10 bases remained unmatched. The CDR3 has 14 amino acids. The CDR3 reads CASSPGQDSVEQYF. CDR3 DNA sequence: TGTGCCAGCAGCCCGGGACAGGATAGTGTCGAGCAGTACTTC.

In its sample, this clonotype was seen a few times. The chain joins TRBV7-2 to TRBJ2-5; no definite D call. This CDR3 is built from 12 residues. Per germline, CDR1 SGHTA and CDR2 FQGNSA. V lost 4 bases, J lost 0 bases, and 3 bases lay in between. This chain's CDR3 is CASSSYQETQYF. CDR3 sequence (DNA): TGTGCCAGCAGCTCGTACCAAGAGACCCAGTACTTC. The complete variable domain, with remaining parts taken from reference TRBV7-2 and TRBJ2-5, reads GAGVSQSPSNKVTEKGKDVELRCDPISGHTALYWYRQSLGQGLEFLIYFQGNSAPDKSGLPSDRFSAERTGGSVSTLTIQRTQQEDSAVYLCASSSYQETQYFGPGTRLLVL.

This clonotype was seen repeatedly, ten times or more. This chain links TRBV28 with TRBJ2-7; 8 bases are a match to TRBD2. Trimming removed 6 bases from V and 2 bases from J; junction bases left unmatched: 3. The CDR3 is made up of 13 amino acids. Germline CDR1 is MDHEN and CDR2 is SYDVKM. The CDR3 region is CASRFSGTYEQYF. Written as DNA, the CDR3 is TGTGCCAGCAGATTTAGCGGGACCTACGAGCAGTACTTC.

This clonotype occurred a few times. The V gene is TRBV12-3 or TRBV12-4, the J gene TRBJ2-3; D unclear. This CDR3 has 13 amino acids. The V gene lost 8 bases and the J gene lost 6 bases, with 15 bases spanning the gap. The CDR3, as DNA: TGTGCCAGCTCTCCTCAAACCGGGGATACGCAGTATTTT. Translated: CASSPQTGDTQYF.

This clonotype was seen ten or more times. The V gene is TRBV6-5, the J gene TRBJ1-2; 11 bases map to TRBD1. Germline V CDR1 and CDR2: MNHEY, SVGAGI. The CDR3 length is 18 residues. Trimming cost V 6 bases and J 0 bases; bases outside gene matches: 12. The CDR3 reads CASSPRAGTGGANYGYTF. The CDR3 coding sequence is TGTGCCAGCAGCCCCCGGGCCGGGACAGGGGGTGCTAACTATGGCTACACCTTC.

This clonotype has at least ten counts. V is TRBV6-1 and J is TRBJ2-7, with D unclear. The ends were cut back, 6 bases at V and 2 bases at J, with 11 bases in the middle. The CDR3 runs to 13 residues. Germline V gene sequence: CDR1 MNHNS, CDR2 SASEGT. CDR3 DNA sequence: TGTGCCAGCAGGATTGACAAAGCCTACGAGCAGTACTTC. This encodes CASRIDKAYEQYF.

This clonotype was seen many times. V gene TRBV9 combines with J gene TRBJ2-5, with a weak D call TRBD2 (6 bases). Germline CDR1 SGDLS, CDR2 YYNGEE. The germline V and J ends were trimmed by 4 bases and 5 bases, with 15 bases remaining between them. CDR3 length: 14 amino acids. The DNA for the CDR3 is TGTGCCAGCAGCCCAAGAGGAGGGATGGAGACCCAGTACTTC. Amino acid sequence: CASSPRGGMETQYF.